The 14 T cell receptor beta chains below come from one sample, sequenced in a study of blood T cell repertoires in COVID-19. This table comes from immunoSEQ multiplex PCR, and its TCRdb copy is limited to in-frame clones, with some not included. Here the sample spans roughly 260,000 clones, more than 85% being singletons. Material: peripheral blood. The receptors shown here come from a person aged 18-29 years with COVID-19, enrolled during active disease.

This clone was observed a handful of times. This CDR3 reads CASSQPGGHNQPQHF. In DNA, the CDR3 is TGTGCCAGCAGTCAGCCAGGGGGGCACAATCAGCCCCAGCATTTT. The chain links TRBV2 to TRBJ1-5; TRBD1 agrees at 7 bases. Trimming removed 5 bases from V and 3 bases from J; junction bases left unmatched: 7. CDR1 is SNHLY, CDR2 FYNNEI, per germline. The CDR3 extends over 15 amino acids.

The CDR3 loop is CASSLTGAQETQYF. CDR3 bases: TGCGCCAGCAGCTTGACAGGGGCCCAAGAGACCCAGTACTTC. This sequence joins TRBV5-1 and TRBJ2-5, with 7 nucleotides matching TRBD1. Germline V CDR1 and CDR2: SGHRS, YFSETQ. J gave up 1 base and V 1 base, and 1 base lay outside the gene matches. The CDR3 is 14 amino acids.

The chain couples TRBV27 to TRBJ2-3; a possible D gene is TRBD1 (5 bases). Trimming took off 5 bases at V and 1 base at J, with 13 bases between the two ends. Germline V gene lookup returns CDR1 MNHEY and CDR2 SMNVEV (reference sequence). This CDR3 has 15 residues. The CDR3 reads CASSPKGVGTDTQYF. The CDR3 DNA reads TGTGCCAGCAGTCCAAAAGGGGTCGGCACAGATACGCAGTATTTT.

The V gene is TRBV5-8, the J gene TRBJ1-1, with D perhaps matching TRBD1 (6 bases). V dropped 2 bases and J dropped 1 base, with 9 bases sitting between them. The germline CDR1 and CDR2 sequences are SGHTS and YDEGEE. There are 14 residues in the CDR3. DNA of the CDR3: TGTGCCAGCAGCTTCAGGGGCCCGAACACTGAAGCTTTCTTT. Amino acid sequence: CASSFRGPNTEAFF.

The gene calls are TRBV11-2 and TRBJ2-4; TRBD1 agrees at 10 bases. Germline V CDR1 and CDR2: SGHAT, FQNNGV. The CDR3 runs to 17 residues. V shed 4 bases, J shed 6 bases, and the junction held 12 bases outside the gene matches. Here the CDR3 DNA reads TGTGCCAGCAGCTCCGCGGTGGGGGACAGGGGCCGAAACATTCAGTACTTC. Translating it yields CASSSAVGDRGRNIQYF. Together with reference TRBV11-2 and TRBJ2-4, the CDR3 gives the full variable domain: EAGVAQSPRYKIIEKRQSVAFWCNPISGHATLYWYQQILGQGPKLLIQFQNNGVVDDSQLPKDRFSAERLKGVDSTLKIQPAKLEDSAVYLCASSSAVGDRGRNIQYFGAGTRLSVL.

This clone was seen once. Its ends do not fully match the called genes, so a read error is possible. The V call is TRBV19, the J call TRBJ1-3; D perhaps matches TRBD1 (6 bases). The germline V gene encodes CDR1 LNHDA and CDR2 SQIVND (reference sequence). The CDR3 loop spans 13 amino acids. The CDR3 spells CASSVGRDTGPLF. The CDR3 DNA reads as TGTGCCAGTAGTGTCGGCCGGGACACAGGCCCGCTTTTT.

This clone was seen only a few times. The chain uses TRBV7-9 and TRBJ2-7; 10 bases are shared with TRBD1. This CDR3 is built from 15 residues. Germline V gives CDR1 SEHNR, CDR2 FQNEAQ (reference sequence). The J segment lost 1 base and the V segment lost 5 bases, leaving 5 bases of the junction unmatched. CDR3 nucleotides: TGTGCCAGCAGCCCCAGACAGGGGGCGTCCTACGAGCAGTACTTC. Residues: CASSPRQGASYEQYF.

This clone was observed a handful of times. The rearrangement links TRBV7-9 to TRBJ2-1; D gene ambiguous. The CDR3 is made up of 15 amino acids. CDR1 is SEHNR and CDR2 is FQNEAQ in the germline V gene (reference sequence). V was pared by 2 bases and J by 0 bases, with 8 bases between. The CDR3 here is CASSLIVRSYNEQFF. The CDR3 region has the DNA TGTGCCAGCAGCTTAATAGTACGCTCCTACAATGAGCAGTTCTTC.

This clone was seen a few times. DNA of the CDR3: TGTGCCAGCAGCCCGCGGACTAGCGGGAGTCTAACCTCCTACAATGAGCAGTTCTTC. It encodes CASSPRTSGSLTSYNEQFF. V is TRBV7-6 and J is TRBJ2-1; TRBD2 agrees at 13 bases. CDR1 SGHVS and CDR2 FNYEAQ come from the germline V gene. The CDR3 length is 19 residues. The V gene end was trimmed by 5 bases and the J gene end by 0 bases; junction bases not matched to a gene: 10.

The chain carries TRBV5-1 and TRBJ1-4; TRBD1 agrees at 7 bases. V was clipped by 3 bases and J by 8 bases; unmatched bases: 4. The CDR3 runs to 13 residues. Germline V gene data show CDR1 as SGHRS and CDR2 as YFSETQ. CDR3 DNA sequence: TGCGCCAGCAGCTCGACAGGGCAGGAAAAACTGTTTTTT. The encoded protein is CASSSTGQEKLFF. The variable domain in full, with the rest retrieved from reference TRBV5-1 and TRBJ1-4, is KAGVTQTPRYLIKTRGQQVTLSCSPISGHRSVSWYQQTPGQGLQFLFEYFSETQRNKGNFPGRFSGRQFSNSRSEMNVSTLELGDSALYLCASSSTGQEKLFFGSGTQLSVL.

V gene TRBV21-1 combines with J gene TRBJ2-7; the DNA was not compared with TRBD1, the D call given in the table. TRBV21-1 corresponds to a pseudogene. This CDR3 has 14 residues. CDR3 coding DNA: TGTGCCAGCAGCAAGAGGGACAGAGCCTACGAGCAGTACTTC. It specifies CASSKRDRAYEQYF.

The chain links TRBV24-1 to TRBJ2-7, with a tentative D call TRBD2 (6 bases). CDR3 length: 13 residues. The V gene lost 8 bases and the J gene lost 2 bases, with 12 bases spanning the gap. Germline V gives CDR1 KGHDR, CDR2 SFDVKD. The CDR3 protein is CATMSSDTYEQYF. The CDR3 region has the DNA TGTGCCACCATGTCTAGCGACACCTACGAGCAGTACTTC.

J is TRBJ2-1 and V is TRBV7-6, with TRBD1 matching over 7 bases. V shed 8 bases and J 3 bases; nucleotides not matched to a gene: 13. The CDR3 runs to 16 residues. Looked up from germline, CDR1 is SGHVS and CDR2 is FNYEAQ. CDR3 DNA sequence: TGTGCCAGCTCAACCGCCACAGGGGTATTCTACAATGAGCAGTTCTTC. Its translation: CASSTATGVFYNEQFF.

The chain employs TRBV5-4 and TRBJ2-2; D is unclear. The germline V gene has CDR1 SGHNT and CDR2 YYREEE (reference sequence). The CDR3 spans 15 residues. Trimming shortened V by 0 bases and J by 0 bases, and 6 bases separated the two germline ends. The CDR3 nucleotides are TGTGCCAGCAGCTTGGACAGTACGAACACCGGGGAGCTGTTTTTT. It encodes CASSLDSTNTGELFF.